This T cell receptor beta chain was observed in a study of blood T cell repertoires in COVID-19. Germline-derived CDR1 and CDR2 are SGHNT and YYREEE (reference sequence). The CDR3 is 15 amino acids. V was trimmed by 0 bases and J by 1 base, leaving 10 bases between them. Only in-frame clones appear in the TCRdb table, and some are missing; sequencing was by immunoSEQ multiplex PCR. This sample has about 200,000 clones, with 75% to 90% found just once. Clinical history as reported by participants underpinned cohort assignment. Recovered status applied to Cohort 3 donors who had two consecutive negative PCRs. It also applied to those with clearance or with symptom resolution.

This chain joins TRBV5-4 and TRBJ1-1, with TRBD1 as a possible D gene (5 bases). The clonotype was recovered from a young man who had recovered from COVID-19. Specimen: PBMCs or T cells enriched from blood (not recorded which). As DNA, the CDR3 is TGTGCCAGCAGCTTGGCCGGCAGGGCGAACACTGAAGCTTTCTTT. Translated: CASSLAGRANTEAFF.